This TCR beta chain was found in a study of OX40 agonist ivuxolimab in advanced cancers. Notes on the research overall: Ivuxolimab was a fully human IgG2 agonistic monoclonal antibody targeting the costimulatory receptor OX40 (CD134). Intravenous ivuxolimab was administered to patients every 2 weeks at six dose levels: 0.01, 0.1, 0.3, 1.5, 3 and 10 mg/kg. Of the approximately 50 patients in dose escalation, about 20 had hepatocellular carcinoma, around 15 had melanoma, 9 had renal cell carcinoma and 9 had head and neck cancer. In the dose-escalation cohort, 82.7% of patients were male, and the mean age was approximately 64 years, with a range of roughly 20 to 80. Prior anti-PD-1, anti-PD-L1 or anti-CTLA-4 therapy was permitted, and approximately 40% of dose-escalation patients had received checkpoint inhibitors. Partial responses occurred in three dose-escalation patients: two with cutaneous melanoma and one with hepatocellular carcinoma. The point of sequencing TCRbeta in the periphery was to test whether ivuxolimab changed TCR sequence diversity and drove clonal T-cell expansion. The paper covers the monotherapy dose-escalation part of the phase I ivuxolimab trial, which included N of about 56 patients.

On this clone: Its specific antigen is unknown. No quality values exist for individual bases; no much larger clone is one base distant.

Overall study outcomes, separate from this receptor: At doses from 0.1 to 3.0 mg/kg, clonal expansion was seen in both CD4+ and CD8+ blood T cells between baseline and week 6. The antigen specificity of the clonally expanded peripheral T cells was not determined. Low levels of normalized T-cell clonal expansion were also seen in some patients who did not respond. In the 0.1-3.0 mg/kg groups, partial responders had among the lowest normalized peripheral clonal expansion, particularly in CD8+ T cells. After ivuxolimab, expanded clones were on average more numerous among CD8+ T cells than among CD4+ T cells.

The trial excluded patients who had a history of autoimmune disease or who were on systemic immunosuppression. In every dose cohort, peripheral blood was drawn for TCR sequencing at baseline, cycle 4 day 1, and cycle 7 day 1. The samples were drawn from a first-in-human, open-label, multicenter phase I dose-escalation trial of ivuxolimab. Adults with locally advanced or metastatic melanoma, renal cell carcinoma, hepatocellular carcinoma or head and neck squamous cell carcinoma were enrolled in the trial. Before TCR sequencing, CD4+ T cells and CD8+ T cells were sorted from peripheral blood as separate populations. Genomic DNA was isolated from the sorted cells so that the TCRbeta CDR3 region could be sequenced. TCRbeta CDR3 regions were sequenced using the immunoSEQ Assay. The immuneACCESS repertoire file appears here via TCRdb, limited to in-frame rearrangements. These files lack a portion of the clones; in checked studies, under half of the deficit traces to unresolved V genes, and the cause of the others is not known. The sample yields over 80,000 clones; approximately 87% were counted once. Around 4% of the sample comes from the top ten.

The sequencing used CD4+ or CD8+ T cells sorted from blood, collected in a trial of the OX40 agonist ivuxolimab. This TCR was recovered from an adult with an advanced solid tumor such as melanoma, head and neck, liver or kidney cancer.

The CDR3 region: CASSTADRVAYEQYF. The DNA sequence is as follows: TGTGCCAGCAGCACGGCGGACAGGGTAGCCTACGAGCAGTACTTC. The chain uses TRBV6-6 and TRBJ2-7; 8 bases in the junction line up with TRBD1. CDR1 and CDR2, per the germline V gene (reference sequence), are MNHNY and SVGAGI. Germline trimming: 6 bases from V, 2 bases from J; junction bases outside gene matches: 9. Measured from the cysteine to the phenylalanine, the CDR3 is 15 residues long. The CDR3 DNA has 45 bases and is translated from base 1.